This record concerns one T cell receptor (beta chain) sequence. Its antigen is undetermined. This CDR3 has 18 residues. V lost 4 bases to trimming and J lost 4 bases; unmatched junction nucleotides: 13. Looked up from germline, CDR1 is SGHRS and CDR2 is YFSETQ. The study ran its PCR with 60 Vbeta and 13 Jbeta primers. Libraries were prepared by immunoSEQ multiplex PCR; TCRdb keeps only in-frame clonotypes and omits some of them. In the table there are 150,000 or so clones, about 85% of which are singletons. This entry belongs to a study of cytomegalovirus exposure and HLA in healthy donors. Study-wide results and limits: The later analysis indicated that the majority of CMV-associated TCR beta chains appeared HLA-restricted.

The sequence was obtained from a man aged 18 to 29 in good health and CMV-seropositive. The sample taken for sequencing was PBMCs. This chain uses TRBV5-1 with TRBJ2-3; 12 positions agree with TRBD2. For the CDR3, the DNA is TGCGCCAGCAGCCCTGTGACTAGCGGGGGCTTCAAGGCAGATACGCAGTATTTT. It is translated as CASSPVTSGGFKADTQYF.